This T cell receptor (beta chain) was identified in a study of T cells in localized non-small cell lung cancer. Study-wide results and caveats: There were a median roughly 60 of the top 100 tumor clones appearing in adjacent lung. Maximal T cell clonality occurred in uninvolved adjacent lung, with tumor ranking below it. Longer overall survival was seen with higher T cell density measured in blood. Investigators sequenced only a single tumor region, leaving heterogeneity possible.

Data came from immunoSEQ multiplex PCR; TCRdb stores just in-frame clones and leaves some out. The data contain about 59,000 clones, approximately 91% of them singletons. Per the germline V gene, CDR1 is SGDLS and CDR2 is YYNGEE. This CDR3 comprises 15 residues. The junction had 3 bases not matched to a gene; V was cut back by 0 bases and J by 4 bases. Concerning this clone itself: What it binds is not known.

The chain carries TRBV9 and TRBJ1-2, with 10 bases that match TRBD1. Sequenced material: peripheral blood, taken before any cancer treatment. The receptor was derived from a man aged 40-75 years with stage I lung adenocarcinoma. In nucleotides, the CDR3 is TGTGCCAGCAGCGTAGGACAGGGGGCCCCCTATGGCTACACCTTC. Translating it yields CASSVGQGAPYGYTF.